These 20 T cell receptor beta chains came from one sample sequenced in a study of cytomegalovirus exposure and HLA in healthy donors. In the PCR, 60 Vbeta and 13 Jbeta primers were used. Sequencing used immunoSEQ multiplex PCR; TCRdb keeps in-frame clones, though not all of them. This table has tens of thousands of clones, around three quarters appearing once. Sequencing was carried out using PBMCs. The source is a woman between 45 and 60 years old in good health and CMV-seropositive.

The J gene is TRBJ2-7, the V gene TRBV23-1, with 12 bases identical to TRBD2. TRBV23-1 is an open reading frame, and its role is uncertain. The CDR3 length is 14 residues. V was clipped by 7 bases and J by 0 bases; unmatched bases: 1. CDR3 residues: CASMTSGSSYEQYF. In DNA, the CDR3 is TGCGCCAGCATGACTAGCGGGAGCTCCTACGAGCAGTACTTC.

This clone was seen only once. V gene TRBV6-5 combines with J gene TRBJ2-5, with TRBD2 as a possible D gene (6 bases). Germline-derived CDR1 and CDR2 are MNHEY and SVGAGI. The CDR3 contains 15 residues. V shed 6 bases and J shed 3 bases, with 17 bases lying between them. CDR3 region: CASRAVAGRKETQYF. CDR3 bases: TGTGCCAGCAGGGCCGTGGCGGGACGCAAAGAGACCCAGTACTTC.

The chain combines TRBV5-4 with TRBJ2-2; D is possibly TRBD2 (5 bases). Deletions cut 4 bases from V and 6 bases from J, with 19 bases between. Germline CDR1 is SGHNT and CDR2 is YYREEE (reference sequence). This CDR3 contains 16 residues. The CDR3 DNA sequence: TGTGCCAGCAGCCCGACGGGGTCTTTTAATCCCGGGGAGCTGTTTTTT. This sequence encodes CASSPTGSFNPGELFF.

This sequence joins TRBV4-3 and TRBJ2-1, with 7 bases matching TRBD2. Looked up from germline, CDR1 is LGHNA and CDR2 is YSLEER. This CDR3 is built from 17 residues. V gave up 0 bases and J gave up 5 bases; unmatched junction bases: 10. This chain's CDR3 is CASSQDTSRERHNEQFF. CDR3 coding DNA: TGCGCCAGCAGCCAAGATACTTCGCGGGAGCGACACAATGAGCAGTTCTTC.

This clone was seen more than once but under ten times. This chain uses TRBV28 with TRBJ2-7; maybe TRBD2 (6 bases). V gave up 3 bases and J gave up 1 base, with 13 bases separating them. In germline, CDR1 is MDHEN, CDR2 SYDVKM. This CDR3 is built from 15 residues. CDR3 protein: CASSFPGAGSYEQYF. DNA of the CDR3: TGTGCCAGCAGTTTCCCGGGAGCTGGTTCCTACGAGCAGTACTTC.

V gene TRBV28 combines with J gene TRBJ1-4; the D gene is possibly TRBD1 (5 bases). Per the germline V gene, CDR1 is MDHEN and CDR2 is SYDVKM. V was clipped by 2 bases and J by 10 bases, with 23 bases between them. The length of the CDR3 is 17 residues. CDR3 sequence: CASSLGDFQPSQGKLFF. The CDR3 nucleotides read TGTGCCAGCAGTTTAGGGGACTTTCAACCCTCCCAGGGAAAACTGTTTTTT.

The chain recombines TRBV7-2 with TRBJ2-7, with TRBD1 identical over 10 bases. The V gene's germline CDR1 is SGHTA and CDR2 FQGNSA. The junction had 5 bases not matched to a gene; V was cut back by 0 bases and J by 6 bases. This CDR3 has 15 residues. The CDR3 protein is CASSLAMGQGSEQYF. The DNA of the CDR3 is TGTGCCAGCAGCTTAGCGATGGGACAGGGGAGCGAGCAGTACTTC. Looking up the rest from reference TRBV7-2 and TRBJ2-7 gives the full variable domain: GAGVSQSPSNKVTEKGKDVELRCDPISGHTALYWYRQSLGQGLEFLIYFQGNSAPDKSGLPSDRFSAERTGGSVSTLTIQRTQQEDSAVYLCASSLAMGQGSEQYFGPGTRLTVT.

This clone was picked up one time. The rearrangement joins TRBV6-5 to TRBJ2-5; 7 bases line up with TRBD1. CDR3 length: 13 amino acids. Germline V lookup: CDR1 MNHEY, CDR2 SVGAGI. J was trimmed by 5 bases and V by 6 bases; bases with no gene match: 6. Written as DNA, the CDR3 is TGTGCCAGCAGCTTACAGGGGCTTGAGACCCAGTACTTC. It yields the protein CASSLQGLETQYF.

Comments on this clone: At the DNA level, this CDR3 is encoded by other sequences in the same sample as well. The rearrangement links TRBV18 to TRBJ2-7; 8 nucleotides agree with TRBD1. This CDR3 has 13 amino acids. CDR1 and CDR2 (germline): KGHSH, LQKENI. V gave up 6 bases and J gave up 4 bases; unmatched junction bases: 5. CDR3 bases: TGTGCCAGCTCCCTACAGGGGGGATACGAGCAGTACTTC. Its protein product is CASSLQGGYEQYF. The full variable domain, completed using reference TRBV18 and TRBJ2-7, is NAGVMQNPRHLVRRRGQEARLRCSPMKGHSHVYWYRQLPEEGLKFMVYLQKENIIDESGMPKERFSAEFPKEGPSILRIQQVVRGDSAAYFCASSLQGGYEQYFGPGTRLTVT.

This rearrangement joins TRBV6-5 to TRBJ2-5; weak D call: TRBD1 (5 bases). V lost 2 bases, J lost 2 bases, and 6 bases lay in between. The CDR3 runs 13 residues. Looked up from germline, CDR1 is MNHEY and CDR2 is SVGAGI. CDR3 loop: CASSYGAQETQYF. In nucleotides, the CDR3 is TGTGCCAGCAGTTACGGGGCTCAAGAGACCCAGTACTTC.

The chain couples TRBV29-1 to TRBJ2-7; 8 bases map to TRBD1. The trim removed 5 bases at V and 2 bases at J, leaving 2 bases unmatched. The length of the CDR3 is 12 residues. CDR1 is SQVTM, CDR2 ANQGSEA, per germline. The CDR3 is CSVTTGAYEQYF. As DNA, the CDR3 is TGCAGCGTTACGACAGGGGCCTACGAGCAGTACTTC.

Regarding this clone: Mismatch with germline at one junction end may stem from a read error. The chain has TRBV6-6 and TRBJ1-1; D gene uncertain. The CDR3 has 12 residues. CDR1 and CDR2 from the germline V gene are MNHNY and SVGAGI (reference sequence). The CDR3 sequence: CATSQATEEAFF. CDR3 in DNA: TGTGCCACCAGTCAGGCAACAGAAGAAGCTTTCTTT.

The CDR3 loop is CASSLDLLNEQFF. DNA of the CDR3: TGTGCCAGCAGCTTAGACCTATTAAATGAGCAGTTCTTC. The chain couples TRBV11-3 to TRBJ2-1; D is undetermined. Germline V gives CDR1 SGHNT, CDR2 YENEEA. CDR3 length: 13 residues. V was pared by 0 bases and J by 7 bases, with 7 bases between.

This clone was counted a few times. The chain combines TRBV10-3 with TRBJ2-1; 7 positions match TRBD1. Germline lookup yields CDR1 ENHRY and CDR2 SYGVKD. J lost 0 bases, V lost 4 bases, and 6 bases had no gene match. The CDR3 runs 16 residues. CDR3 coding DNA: TGTGCCATCAGTGGGCCGGGACAGAGCTCCTACAATGAGCAGTTCTTC. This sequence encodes CAISGPGQSSYNEQFF.

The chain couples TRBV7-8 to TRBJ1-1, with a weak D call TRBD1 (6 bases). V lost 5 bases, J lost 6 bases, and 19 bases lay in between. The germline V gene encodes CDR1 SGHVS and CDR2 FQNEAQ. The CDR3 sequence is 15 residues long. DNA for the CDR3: TGTGCCAGCAGCCCCGGGACACCCCCTGACTCTGAAGCTTTCTTT. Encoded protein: CASSPGTPPDSEAFF.

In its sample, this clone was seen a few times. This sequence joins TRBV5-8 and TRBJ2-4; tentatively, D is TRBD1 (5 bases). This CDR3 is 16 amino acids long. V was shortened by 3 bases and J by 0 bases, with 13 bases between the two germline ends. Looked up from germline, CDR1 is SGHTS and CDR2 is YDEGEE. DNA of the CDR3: TGTGCCAGCAGCTCAGGGCGGAGCCTAGCCAAAAACATTCAGTACTTC. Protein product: CASSSGRSLAKNIQYF.

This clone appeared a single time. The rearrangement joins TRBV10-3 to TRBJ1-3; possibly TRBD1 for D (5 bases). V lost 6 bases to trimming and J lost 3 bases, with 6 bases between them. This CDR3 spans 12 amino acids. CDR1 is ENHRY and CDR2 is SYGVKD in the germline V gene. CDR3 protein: CAIRGGGNTIYF. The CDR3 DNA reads TGTGCCATCAGGGGGGGTGGAAACACCATATATTTT.

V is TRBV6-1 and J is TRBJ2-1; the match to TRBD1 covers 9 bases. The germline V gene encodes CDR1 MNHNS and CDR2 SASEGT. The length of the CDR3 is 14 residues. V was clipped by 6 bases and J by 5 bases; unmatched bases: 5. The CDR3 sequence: CASRRGQGNNEQFF. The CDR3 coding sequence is TGTGCCAGCAGGAGGGGACAGGGAAACAATGAGCAGTTCTTC.

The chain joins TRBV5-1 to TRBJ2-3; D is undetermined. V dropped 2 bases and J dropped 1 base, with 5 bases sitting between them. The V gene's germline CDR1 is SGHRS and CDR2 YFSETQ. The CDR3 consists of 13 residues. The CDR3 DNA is TGCGCCAGCAGCTTCCCGGGCACAGATACGCAGTATTTT. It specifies CASSFPGTDTQYF.

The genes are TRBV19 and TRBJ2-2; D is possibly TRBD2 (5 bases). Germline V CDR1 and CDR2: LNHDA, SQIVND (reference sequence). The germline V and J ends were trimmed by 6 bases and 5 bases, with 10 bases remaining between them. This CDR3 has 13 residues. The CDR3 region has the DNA TGTGCCAGTAGCGAGAGGGCTACCGGGGAGCTGTTTTTT. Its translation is CASSERATGELFF.